This T cell receptor beta chain came from a study of blood T cell repertoires in COVID-19. This clone appeared once. The repertoire was sequenced with immunoSEQ multiplex PCR; TCRdb's copy has only in-frame clones and lacks some. The sample has about 430,000 clones, over 75% seen once. The CDR3 has 14 residues. V was shortened by 1 base and J by 0 bases, with 6 bases between the two germline ends. CDR1 is PRHDT and CDR2 is FYEKMQ in the germline V gene (reference sequence). The source material was PBMCs or T cells enriched from blood (not recorded which). This receptor was identified in a woman in her twenties or thirties with acute COVID-19. The gene calls are TRBV13 and TRBJ2-5; possible D gene TRBD1, 5 bases. The DNA for the CDR3 is TGTGCCAGCAGCTTAGACAGGTACCAAGAGACCCAGTACTTC. Protein product: CASSLDRYQETQYF.